The clone carrying this T cell receptor (beta chain) was seen a few times. Its antigen is not identified. The sample is drawn from a study of identical twins' blood T cells. Trimming removed 2 bases from V and 8 bases from J, with 13 bases in between. The germline V gene has CDR1 MNHNY and CDR2 SVGAGI (reference sequence). This CDR3 has 15 residues. Broader study findings: Abundant TCRbeta CDR3s overlapped more between twins than with unrelated donors.

TCRdb fed the 5' RACE reads into MiXCR, producing one record per CDR3 protein. This sample carries fewer than 450,000 distinct CDR3 sequences, about 28% of them seen once, and the ten largest clones take 5.5% to 7%. The rearrangement links TRBV6-6 to TRBJ1-6, with D possibly TRBD1 on 5 matching bases. This sequence originates from a woman between 18 and 50 years old in good health. The specimen was PBMCs. CDR3 sequence (DNA): TGTGCCAGCAGTTACCCGACAGAAGGTCATTCACCCCTCCACTTT. Translated, it gives CASSYPTEGHSPLHF.